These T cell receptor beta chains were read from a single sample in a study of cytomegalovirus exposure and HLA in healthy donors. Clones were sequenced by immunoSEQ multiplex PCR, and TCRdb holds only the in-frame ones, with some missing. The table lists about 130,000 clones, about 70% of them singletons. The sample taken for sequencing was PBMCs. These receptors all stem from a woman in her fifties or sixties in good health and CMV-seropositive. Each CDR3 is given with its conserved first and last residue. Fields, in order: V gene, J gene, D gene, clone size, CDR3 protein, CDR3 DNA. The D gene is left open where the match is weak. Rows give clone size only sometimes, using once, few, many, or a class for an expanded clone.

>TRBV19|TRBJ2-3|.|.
CASSIQGRGTDTQYF
TGTGCCAGTAGTATACAGGGGCGAGGCACAGATACGCAGTATTTT
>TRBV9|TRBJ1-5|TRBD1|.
CASSYGQGNQPQHF
TGTGCCAGCAGCTACGGACAGGGGAATCAGCCCCAGCATTTT
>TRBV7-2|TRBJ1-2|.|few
CASSLVSYGYTF
TGTGCCAGCAGCCTGGTTAGCTATGGCTACACCTTC
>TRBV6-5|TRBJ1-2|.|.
CASSYAGARAGYTF
TGTGCCAGCAGTTACGCGGGAGCAAGAGCTGGCTACACCTTC
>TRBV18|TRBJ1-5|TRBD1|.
CASSPSPGQGGGQGNQPQHF
TGTGCCAGCTCACCATCCCCCGGACAGGGAGGGGGCCAAGGGAATCAGCCCCAGCATTTT
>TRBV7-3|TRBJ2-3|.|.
CASSGSTDTQYF
TGTGCCAGCAGCGGCAGCACAGATACGCAGTATTTT
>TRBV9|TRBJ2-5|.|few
CASSGGRLGSGETQYF
TGTGCCAGCAGCGGGGGGAGACTAGGATCGGGAGAGACCCAGTACTTC
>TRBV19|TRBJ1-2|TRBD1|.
CASSIGTQGNYGYTF
TGTGCCAGTAGTATAGGAACACAGGGGAACTATGGCTACACCTTC
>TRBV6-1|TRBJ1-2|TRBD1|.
CASSKDRVYGYTF
TGTGCCAGCAGTAAGGACAGGGTTTATGGCTACACCTTC
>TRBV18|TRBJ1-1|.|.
CASSPQNTEAFF
TGTGCCAGCTCACCCCAAAACACTGAAGCTTTCTTT
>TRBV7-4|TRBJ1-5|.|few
CASSIQGRSVHQPQHF
TGTGCCAGCAGTATACAGGGCCGGTCAGTCCATCAGCCCCAGCATTTT
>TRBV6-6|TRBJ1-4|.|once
CTSSPRVSDEKLFF
TGTACCAGCAGTCCCCGGGTTTCGGATGAAAAACTGTTTTTT
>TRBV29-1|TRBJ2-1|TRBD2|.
CSVTSGRATEQFF
TGCAGCGTTACTAGCGGGAGGGCTACCGAGCAGTTCTTC
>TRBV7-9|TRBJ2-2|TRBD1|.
CSSSFLRDRGNGELFF
TGTTCCAGCAGCTTCCTTAGGGACAGAGGAAACGGGGAGCTGTTTTTT
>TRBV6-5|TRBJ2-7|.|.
CASSYSSGAYEQYF
TGTGCCAGCAGTTACTCGTCAGGGGCATACGAGCAGTACTTC
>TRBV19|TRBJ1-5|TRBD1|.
CATKNGDRANQPQHF
TGTGCCACTAAGAACGGGGACAGGGCTAATCAGCCCCAGCATTTT
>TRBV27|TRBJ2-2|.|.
CASSFRQTLTGELFF
TGTGCCAGCAGTTTTAGACAGACCCTAACCGGGGAGCTGTTTTTT
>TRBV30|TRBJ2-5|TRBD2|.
CAWTGAGGETQYF
TGTGCCTGGACCGGGGCGGGGGGGGAGACCCAGTACTTC
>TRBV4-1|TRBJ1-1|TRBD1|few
CASSQAPGQGSTEAFF
TGCGCCAGCAGCCAAGCCCCGGGACAGGGTTCCACTGAAGCTTTCTTT
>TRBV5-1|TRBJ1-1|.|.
CASSLLGQENTEAFF
TGCGCCAGCAGCTTGTTAGGACAAGAGAACACTGAAGCTTTCTTT
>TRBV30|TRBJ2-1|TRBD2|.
CAWSTSGRNYYNEQFF
TGTGCCTGGAGTACTAGCGGCCGGAATTACTACAATGAGCAGTTCTTC
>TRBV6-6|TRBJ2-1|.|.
CASRPSPVWSEQFF
TGTGCCAGCAGGCCTAGCCCCGTCTGGAGTGAGCAGTTCTTC
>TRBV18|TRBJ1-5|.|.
CASSRWREGNQPQHF
TGTGCCAGCTCAAGGTGGAGGGAAGGAAATCAGCCCCAGCATTTT
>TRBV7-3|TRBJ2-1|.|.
CASSLFGGNNEQFF
TGTGCCAGCAGCTTGTTCGGTGGTAACAATGAGCAGTTCTTC
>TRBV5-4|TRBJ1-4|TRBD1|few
CASSGDRDGEKLFF
TGTGCCAGCAGCGGGGACAGGGACGGCGAAAAACTGTTTTTT
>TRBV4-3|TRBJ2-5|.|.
CASSRRSDPKMETQYF
TGCGCCAGCAGCCGGAGGTCTGACCCCAAGATGGAGACCCAGTACTTC
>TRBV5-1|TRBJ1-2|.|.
CASSREQNGYTF
TGCGCCAGCAGTAGAGAGCAAAATGGCTACACCTTC
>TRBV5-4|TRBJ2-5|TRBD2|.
CASTSSGGQETQYF
TGTGCCAGCACGTCTAGCGGGGGACAAGAGACCCAGTACTTC
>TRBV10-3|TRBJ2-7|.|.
CAISDASSSSYEQYF
TGTGCCATCAGTGATGCGTCTTCGAGCTCCTACGAGCAGTACTTC
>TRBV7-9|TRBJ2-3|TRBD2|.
CASSSRTSGDTQYF
TGTGCCAGCAGCTCTAGGACTAGCGGAGATACGCAGTATTTT
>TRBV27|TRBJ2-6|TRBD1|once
CASTTGQAGANVLTF
TGTGCCAGCACGACAGGACAGGCTGGGGCCAACGTCCTGACTTTC
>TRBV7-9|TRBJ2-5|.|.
CASDEGLQETQYF
TGTGCCAGCGATGAAGGACTTCAAGAGACCCAGTACTTC
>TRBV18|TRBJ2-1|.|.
CASSPPLQIGYEQFF
TGTGCCAGCTCACCACCTCTCCAAATCGGGTATGAGCAGTTCTTC
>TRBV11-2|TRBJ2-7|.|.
CASSPQDYEQYF
TGTGCCAGCAGCCCTCAGGACTACGAGCAGTACTTC
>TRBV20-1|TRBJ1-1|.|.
CSASRGTEAFF
TGCAGTGCTTCCAGGGGAACTGAAGCTTTCTTT
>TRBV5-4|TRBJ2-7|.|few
CASSPYTTPYEQYF
TGTGCCAGCAGCCCCTATACCACCCCCTACGAGCAGTACTTC
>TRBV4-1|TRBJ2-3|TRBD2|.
CASSHNPSRSRGGTQYF
TGCGCCAGCAGCCACAACCCGTCTAGGTCTCGGGGGGGTACGCAGTATTTT
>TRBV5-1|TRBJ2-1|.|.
CASSPRTVGSPYNEQFF
TGCGCCAGCAGCCCCCGAACAGTCGGGAGTCCCTACAATGAGCAGTTCTTC
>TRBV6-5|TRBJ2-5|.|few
CATSGETQYF
TGTGCCACCTCCGGGGAGACCCAGTACTTC
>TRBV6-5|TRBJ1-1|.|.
CASSRSTAMNTEAFF
TGTGCCAGCAGTCGTTCCACAGCTATGAACACTGAAGCTTTCTTT
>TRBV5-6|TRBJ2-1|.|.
CASSFRGFNNEQFF
TGTGCCAGCAGCTTCAGGGGATTTAACAATGAGCAGTTCTTC
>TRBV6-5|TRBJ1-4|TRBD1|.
CASSFGGTAIEKLFF
TGTGCCAGCAGTTTTGGGGGGACAGCAATAGAAAAACTGTTTTTT
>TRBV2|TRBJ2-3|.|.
CASSTLGDTQYF
TGTGCCAGCAGTACTCTTGGAGATACGCAGTATTTT